This T cell receptor (beta chain) stems from a study of T cells in Graves' hyperthyroidism and ophthalmopathy. TCR beta CDR3 regions were amplified from RNA transcripts. An initial round of RT-PCR targeting the TCR CDR3 relied on the HTBI primer set. In TCRdb, the multiplex PCR reads were re-called with MiXCR into one record per CDR3 protein. The repertoire consists of approximately 690,000 distinct CDR3 sequences, with roughly 14% occurring once and the leading ten covering around 12%. The CDR3 spans 16 residues. Trimming cost V 2 bases and J 2 bases; bases outside gene matches: 7. From germline, CDR1 is LNHDA and CDR2 SQIVND (reference sequence). The study excluded patients with uncontrolled infection, other autoimmune disease, pregnancy or lactation. Thyroid ultrasound, orbital computed tomography, clinical symptoms, and serum thyroxine and TRAb underpinned diagnoses.

Sequencing was carried out using blood. The chain couples TRBV19 to TRBJ2-7; 9 bases are shared with TRBD2. The TCR was taken from a woman between 45 and 60 years old with Graves' ophthalmopathy. This CDR3 reads CASSIRSSGTPYEQYF. CDR3 nucleotides: TGTGCCAGTAGTATAAGGTCTAGCGGGACTCCCTACGAGCAGTACTTC.